The 9 T cell receptor beta chains below all came from one sample that was sequenced in a study of control samples from healthy donors and cancer patients. Profiled with immunoSEQ multiplex PCR; TCRdb holds only in-frame clones, not every one. The sample has tens of thousands of clones, over 85% seen once; the top ten hold about 1.3%. Sequenced: PBMCs. The receptors shown here come from a woman between 40 and 55 years old with lung cancer.

A word on this clone: Within the sample, other DNA sequences also encode this same CDR3. The V and J genes are TRBV7-3 and TRBJ1-1; D unresolved. From germline, CDR1 is SGHTA and CDR2 FQGTGA. V lost 1 base and J 1 base, leaving 7 bases between the germline ends. CDR3 length: 14 residues. CDR3 coding DNA: TGTGCCAGCAGCTTAAGCGGCGGGAACACTGAAGCTTTCTTT. Its translation is CASSLSGGNTEAFF.

The rearrangement joins TRBV9 to TRBJ1-1; D gene unclear. CDR3 size: 11 residues. Trimming cost V 5 bases and J 5 bases, with 7 bases left between them. Germline CDR1 and CDR2: SGDLS and YYNGEE. The CDR3 reads CASRERTEAFF. In DNA form, the CDR3 reads TGTGCCAGCAGAGAGCGGACTGAAGCTTTCTTT.

This clone was observed a single time. This rearrangement joins TRBV27 to TRBJ2-7; D unclear. CDR3 length: 11 amino acids. Germline CDR1 is MNHEY and CDR2 is SMNVEV (reference sequence). V lost 3 bases and J 3 bases, leaving 3 bases between the germline ends. The CDR3 region is CASSLYYEQYF. The DNA for the CDR3 is TGTGCCAGCAGTTTGTACTACGAGCAGTACTTC.

The V gene is TRBV9, the J gene TRBJ1-1; D unclear. The V end was cut by 0 bases, the J end by 4 bases, with 16 bases between. The CDR3 is 16 amino acids. In germline, CDR1 is SGDLS, CDR2 YYNGEE. The CDR3 nucleotides are TGTGCCAGCAGCGTAGCTTCAGAGGCCTGGGGCACTGAAGCTTTCTTT. Its translation: CASSVASEAWGTEAFF.

This rearrangement joins TRBV5-4 to TRBJ2-5, with D unresolved. Trimming took 3 bases from V and 1 from J, leaving 10 bases between them. Germline V gene sequence: CDR1 SGHNT, CDR2 YYREEE (reference sequence). This CDR3 is 14 amino acids long. This CDR3 reads CASSSATTQETQYF. CDR3 DNA sequence: TGTGCCAGCAGCTCCGCCACTACCCAAGAGACCCAGTACTTC.

This clone has just one count. This chain connects TRBV6-6 to TRBJ1-1; tentative D call: TRBD1 (6 bases). V was trimmed by 7 bases and J by 1 base, leaving 16 bases between them. The CDR3 extends over 15 amino acids. CDR1 is MNHNY and CDR2 is SVGAGI in the germline V gene (reference sequence). The CDR3 DNA reads as TGTGCCAGCACCCCAGGGGCGTCTAAGAACACTGAAGCTTTCTTT. This encodes CASTPGASKNTEAFF.

The V and J genes are TRBV9 and TRBJ1-4; D unresolved. V was shortened by 2 bases and J by 8 bases, with 13 bases between the two germline ends. The CDR3 has 14 residues. Germline V gene data show CDR1 as SGDLS and CDR2 as YYNGEE. The CDR3 loop reads CASSVAGDQEKLFF. CDR3 sequence (DNA): TGTGCCAGCAGCGTGGCCGGGGATCAGGAAAAACTGTTTTTT.

The J gene is TRBJ1-2, the V gene TRBV25-1; 11 bases fit TRBD1. This CDR3 is 14 amino acids long. The germline gives CDR1 MGHDK, CDR2 SYGVNS. Trimming at V came to 5 bases and at J to 8 bases, leaving 7 bases not matched to a gene. CDR3 coding DNA: TGTGCCAGCAGTCCGGGACAGGGGGGGATCGGCTACACCTTC. This codes for CASSPGQGGIGYTF.

The rearrangement uses TRBV5-8 and TRBJ2-3; D is perhaps TRBD1 (5 bases). V was cut by 0 bases and J by 2 bases, with 10 bases left in between. CDR1 is SGHTS, CDR2 YDEGEE, per germline. There are 15 residues in the CDR3. The CDR3 sequence is CASSLAGPATDTQYF. DNA for the CDR3: TGTGCCAGCAGCTTGGCAGGGCCCGCCACAGATACGCAGTATTTT.